The 32 T cell receptor beta chains below were found in one sample sequenced in a study of Graves' ophthalmopathy and Graves' hyperthyroidism. Investigators amplified TCR beta CDR3 regions from RNA transcripts. The first round was an RT-PCR with HTBI primers, and the second round was a multiplex PCR. TCRdb re-called the multiplex PCR reads through MiXCR, storing one row per CDR3 protein. The sample shows roughly 410,000 distinct CDR3 sequences, approximately 15% of them seen only once. Sequences were obtained from peripheral blood. The receptors stem from a woman under 30 with stable Graves' hyperthyroidism.

In this sample, this clonotype turned up many times. CDR3 DNA: TGTGCCAGCAGCCCAGTAGGGGGGTTAGGCGAGCAGTACTTC. Translating it yields CASSPVGGLGEQYF. The rearrangement joins TRBV11-3 to TRBJ2-7, with D possibly being TRBD1 or TRBD2 (6 bases each). CDR1 is SGHNT, CDR2 YENEEA, per germline. V gave up 5 bases and J gave up 6 bases, with 17 bases separating them. CDR3 length equals 14 residues.

This clonotype was seen at least ten times. This chain links TRBV15 with TRBJ1-1; no firm D call. The CDR3 is made up of 15 amino acids. Germline CDR1 reads LNHNV; CDR2 reads YYDKDF (reference sequence). The germline V and J ends were trimmed by 0 bases and 1 base, with 9 bases remaining between them. DNA for the CDR3: TGTGCCACCAGCAGAGATAGGGAGGCGAACACTGAAGCTTTCTTT. Translated, it gives CATSRDREANTEAFF.

The V call is TRBV28, the J call TRBJ2-5, with D perhaps given as TRBD1 or TRBD2 (6 bases each). This CDR3 is built from 14 residues. Germline CDR1 MDHEN, CDR2 SYDVKM. Trimming removed 7 bases at V and 5 bases at J, with 17 bases between. CDR3 DNA: TGTGCCAGCACCTCCCCCCGGGGGCGGGAGACCCAGTACTTC. Translation: CASTSPRGRETQYF.

Many counts were recorded for this clonotype. The chain links TRBV13 to TRBJ1-1, with D hard to call. Germline loops: CDR1 PRHDT, CDR2 FYEKMQ (reference sequence). V was pared by 1 base and J by 1 base, with 13 bases between. This CDR3 is built from 16 residues. CDR3 amino acids: CASSLVSQLENTEAFF. The CDR3 DNA reads as TGTGCCAGCAGCTTAGTTTCACAGCTCGAGAACACTGAAGCTTTCTTT.

V is TRBV28 and J is TRBJ1-2; tentative D call: TRBD1 (6 bases). V dropped 6 bases and J dropped 6 bases, with 23 bases sitting between them. Per the germline V gene, CDR1 is MDHEN and CDR2 is SYDVKM. The CDR3 consists of 16 residues. CDR3 bases: TGTGCCAGCAGCCGTAGAGGGGCCAGGGGCGAGCATGGCTACACCTTC. As protein: CASSRRGARGEHGYTF.

The rearrangement joins TRBV16 to TRBJ2-7; D is undetermined. The V and J ends lost 3 bases and 2 bases respectively, with 11 bases between them. Germline CDR1 reads KGHSY; CDR2 reads FQNENV. The CDR3 has 14 amino acids. CDR3 residues: CASSQERPPYEQYF. CDR3 sequence (DNA): TGTGCCAGCAGCCAGGAAAGACCCCCCTACGAGCAGTACTTC.

This clonotype showed up many times. One end of the junction does not line up with germline, which may come from a read error. The rearrangement links TRBV10-3 to TRBJ2-2, with TRBD1 matching over 9 bases. Germline CDR1 reads ENHRY; CDR2 reads SYGVKD. The CDR3 has 18 amino acids. The CDR3 sequence is CAISRPGQGFPNAGELFF. CDR3 coding DNA: TGTGCCATCAGCCGACCGGGACAGGGCTTCCCGAACGCCGGGGAGCTGTTTTTT.

This clonotype was picked up a small number of times. This chain joins TRBV3-1 and TRBJ1-1, with D possibly matching TRBD1 (6 bases). V shed 3 bases and J shed 5 bases, with 13 bases lying between them. This CDR3 region has 14 residues. Germline-derived CDR1 and CDR2 are LGHDT and YNNKEL (reference sequence). In nucleotides, the CDR3 is TGTGCCAGCAGCCATGGGGGCGCGAGGACTGAAGCTTTCTTT. Its translation: CASSHGGARTEAFF.

In this sample, this clonotype turned up many times. The V and J genes are TRBV27 and TRBJ2-2; TRBD2 matches at 7 bases. This CDR3 region has 15 residues. Germline V gives CDR1 MNHEY, CDR2 SMNVEV (reference sequence). V gave up 3 bases and J gave up 4 bases; unmatched junction bases: 5. The CDR3 spells CASSFGRGTTGELFF. DNA of the CDR3: TGTGCCAGCAGTTTTGGGCGGGGGACCACCGGGGAGCTGTTTTTT.

This clonotype was detected only a few times. The chain links TRBV28 to TRBJ2-7, with D perhaps TRBD1 (6 bases). The V gene's germline CDR1 is MDHEN and CDR2 SYDVKM. This CDR3 is 12 amino acids long. The V end was cut by 4 bases, the J end by 6 bases, with 10 bases between. CDR3 DNA: TGTGCCAGCAGTTCAGGACAGCCCGAGCAGTACTTC. Its protein product is CASSSGQPEQYF. The variable domain in full, with the rest retrieved from reference TRBV28 and TRBJ2-7, is DVKVTQSSRYLVKRTGEKVFLECVQDMDHENMFWYRQDPGLGLRLIYFSYDVKMKEKGDIPEGYSVSREKKERFSLILESASTNQTSMYLCASSSGQPEQYFGPGTRLTVT.

In its sample, this clonotype was seen many times. This chain uses TRBV19 with TRBJ1-2; the D is unclear. With 5 bases removed from V and 3 bases from J, the gap between germline ends came to 13 bases. This CDR3 region has 14 residues. The V gene's germline CDR1 is LNHDA and CDR2 SQIVND (reference sequence). CDR3 nucleotide sequence: TGTGCCAGTAGTGGTAGGACGGCAGACTATGGCTACACCTTC. Encoded protein: CASSGRTADYGYTF.

This clonotype came up many times. This chain connects TRBV12-3 or TRBV12-4 to TRBJ2-2; D is ambiguous. Trimming left V 3 bases short and J 9 bases short, with 5 bases between. The CDR3 has 11 residues. In nucleotides, the CDR3 is TGTGCCAGCAGTTTCGGGCGGGAGCTGTTTTTT. Protein product: CASSFGRELFF.

This clonotype was observed a few times. The rearrangement links TRBV4-1 to TRBJ2-5; 11 nucleotides line up with TRBD1. The CDR3 is 19 residues long. The germline gives CDR1 MGHRA, CDR2 YSYEKL. J lost 4 bases, V lost 1 base, and 14 bases had no gene match. This CDR3 is CASSQAGGTGGRRGETQYF. The CDR3 nucleotides read TGCGCCAGCAGCCAAGCTGGGGGGACAGGGGGTAGGAGAGGAGAGACCCAGTACTTC.

This clonotype came up many times. V is TRBV18 and J is TRBJ1-6, with D possibly matching TRBD1 (6 bases). V gave up 1 base and J gave up 8 bases, with 18 bases separating them. CDR3 length: 17 amino acids. The germline V gene has CDR1 KGHSH and CDR2 LQKENI. Here the CDR3 reads CASSPRAGVVADSPLHF. CDR3 sequence (DNA): TGTGCCAGCTCACCACGGGCAGGGGTTGTAGCGGATTCACCCCTCCACTTT.

This clonotype was seen repeatedly, ten times or more. The J gene is TRBJ2-7, the V gene TRBV19; D gene unclear. V lost 5 bases and J 3 bases, leaving 11 bases between the germline ends. Looked up from germline, CDR1 is LNHDA and CDR2 is SQIVND (reference sequence). The CDR3 spans 13 residues. In DNA, the CDR3 is TGTGCCAGTAGTGGCGGACGACTCTACGAGCAGTACTTC. This encodes CASSGGRLYEQYF. Looking up the rest from reference TRBV19 and TRBJ2-7 gives the full variable domain: DGGITQSPKYLFRKEGQNVTLSCEQNLNHDAMYWYRQDPGQGLRLIYYSQIVNDFQKGDIAEGYSVSREKKESFPLTVTSAQKNPTAFYLCASSGGRLYEQYFGPGTRLTVT.

This clonotype was seen repeatedly, ten times or more. The chain combines TRBV12-3 or TRBV12-4 with TRBJ1-2; D is possibly TRBD1 (5 bases). Trimming cost V 1 base and J 4 bases, with 13 bases left between them. This CDR3 is built from 15 residues. For the CDR3, the DNA is TGTGCCAGCAGTTTAGGGGGCAGGGCAGGCTATGGCTACACCTTC. Translated: CASSLGGRAGYGYTF.

This clonotype was counted a few times. V is TRBV6-1 and J is TRBJ2-2, with D tentatively TRBD2 (6 bases). The germline CDR1 and CDR2 sequences are MNHNS and SASEGT. The V gene lost 2 bases and the J gene lost 0 bases, with 16 bases spanning the gap. This CDR3 has 18 amino acids. Written as DNA, the CDR3 is TGTGCCAGCAGTGAAACCGGGGGAATGTTCGCGAACACCGGGGAGCTGTTTTTT. As protein: CASSETGGMFANTGELFF.

This clonotype was picked up many times. The chain uses TRBV12-3 or TRBV12-4 and TRBJ2-7, with TRBD1 identical over 8 bases. The V segment lost 6 bases and the J segment 6 bases; nucleotides outside the gene matches: 10. The CDR3 is 14 residues long. The CDR3 loop is CASSPSSRGREQYF. DNA for the CDR3: TGTGCCAGCAGCCCCAGCAGCAGGGGGCGCGAGCAGTACTTC.

Many counts were recorded for this clonotype. A much larger clone sits a single nucleotide away, making a read error possible. The chain is built from TRBV6-2 or TRBV6-3 and TRBJ1-1; tentatively, D is TRBD1 (5 bases). Germline CDR1 is MNHEY and CDR2 is SVGEGT. V was cut by 1 base and J by 4 bases, with 7 bases left in between. There are 13 residues in the CDR3. CDR3 protein: CASSYWGGTEAFF. The CDR3 coding sequence is TGTGCCAGCAGTTACTGGGGGGGCACTGAAGCTTTCTTT.

V usage is TRBV4-1 and J usage is TRBJ1-1; D is unresolved. The CDR3 totals 13 residues. Germline V gene data show CDR1 as MGHRA and CDR2 as YSYEKL. Trimming pared 6 bases from V and 1 base from J, leaving 9 bases between. The CDR3 loop is CASSRVSNTEAFF. The DNA for the CDR3 is TGCGCCAGCAGTCGGGTTTCGAACACTGAAGCTTTCTTT.

This clonotype was found a few times. J is TRBJ2-1 and V is TRBV4-2, with D tentatively TRBD2 (6 bases). Germline lookup yields CDR1 LGHNA and CDR2 YNFKEQ. The CDR3 is made up of 17 amino acids. With 0 bases removed from V and 6 bases from J, the gap between germline ends came to 18 bases. CDR3 sequence reads: CASSQDPLGRQANEQFF. The CDR3 DNA reads as TGTGCCAGCAGCCAAGACCCCTTGGGGAGGCAGGCCAATGAGCAGTTCTTC.

The chain combines TRBV9 with TRBJ2-2; 9 bases are shared with TRBD1. Germline V gene lookup returns CDR1 SGDLS and CDR2 YYNGEE. V lost 7 bases and J lost 7; bases outside the gene matches: 5. CDR3 size: 13 residues. CDR3 in amino acids: CASSQGAGGELFF. CDR3 bases: TGTGCCAGCTCACAGGGGGCCGGCGGGGAGCTGTTTTTT.

This clonotype has at least ten counts. The V and J genes are TRBV12-3 or TRBV12-4 and TRBJ2-4; D assignment may be TRBD1 or TRBD2 (5 bases each). Trimming shortened V by 3 bases and J by 6 bases, and 12 bases separated the two germline ends. The CDR3 spans 14 residues. The CDR3, as DNA: TGTGCCAGCAGTTTCCGGCAGGGAGCAAACATTCAGTACTTC. The encoded protein is CASSFRQGANIQYF.

This clonotype was recorded at least ten times. This chain uses TRBV6-1 with TRBJ1-2, with D uncertain. CDR1 and CDR2 from the germline V gene are MNHNS and SASEGT. Trimming removed 6 bases from V and 6 bases from J, with 14 bases in between. This CDR3 region has 13 residues. The CDR3 nucleotides read TGTGCCAGCAGCGATCACTTCGAGGATGGCTACACCTTC. The encoded protein is CASSDHFEDGYTF.

This clonotype has ten or more counts. The gene calls are TRBV19 and TRBJ1-1; D perhaps matches TRBD1 (5 bases). The CDR3 is 12 residues long. Trimming stripped 5 bases from V and 14 bases from J, with 18 bases between. The germline V gene encodes CDR1 LNHDA and CDR2 SQIVND (reference sequence). The CDR3 nucleotides are TGTGCCAGTAGTGAAGGTGGGGGGGACGTGTTCTTT. Its translation is CASSEGGGDVFF. The variable domain in full, with the rest retrieved from reference TRBV19 and TRBJ1-1, is DGGITQSPKYLFRKEGQNVTLSCEQNLNHDAMYWYRQDPGQGLRLIYYSQIVNDFQKGDIAEGYSVSREKKESFPLTVTSAQKNPTAFYLCASSEGGGDVFFGQGTRLTVV.

Here the CDR3 reads CASSIRGPLKPQHF. The CDR3 coding sequence is TGTGCCAGTAGTATTAGGGGGCCCTTGAAGCCCCAGCATTTT. This sequence joins TRBV19 and TRBJ1-5; 7 bases line up with TRBD1. Per germline, CDR1 LNHDA and CDR2 SQIVND (reference sequence). Unmatched junction bases numbered 7, after V lost 3 bases and J lost 8 bases. This CDR3 region has 14 residues.

In this sample, this clonotype turned up many times. The chain recombines TRBV20-1 with TRBJ1-3; TRBD1 might be the D (5 bases). The CDR3 has 16 residues. Per the germline V gene, CDR1 is DFQATT and CDR2 is SNEGSKA (reference sequence). Trimming removed 2 bases at V and 0 bases at J, with 14 bases between. The CDR3 region has the DNA TGCAGTGCTAGACAAACTACAGGAGGCTCTGGAAACACCATATATTTT. Translated: CSARQTTGGSGNTIYF.

Many counts were recorded for this clonotype. The chain recombines TRBV19 with TRBJ1-1, with D uncertain. The germline V and J ends were trimmed by 5 bases and 7 bases, with 11 bases remaining between them. Looked up from germline, CDR1 is LNHDA and CDR2 is SQIVND (reference sequence). The CDR3 consists of 12 residues. CDR3: CASSFLSGEAFF. The CDR3, as DNA: TGTGCCAGTAGTTTCCTCAGCGGTGAAGCTTTCTTT.

The genes are TRBV19 and TRBJ2-2; D possibly corresponds to TRBD1 (6 bases). CDR1 and CDR2 from the germline V gene are LNHDA and SQIVND (reference sequence). This CDR3 has 16 amino acids. V was trimmed by 4 bases and J by 0 bases, leaving 12 bases between them. This CDR3 is CASSTRDIANTGELFF. CDR3 DNA sequence: TGTGCCAGTAGTACCCGGGACATCGCGAACACCGGGGAGCTGTTTTTT.

To note about this clonotype: A read error may produce the germline difference seen at one junction end. This chain uses TRBV6-1 with TRBJ2-7; D possibly corresponds to TRBD2 (5 bases). The CDR3 loop spans 14 amino acids. From germline, CDR1 is MNHNS and CDR2 SASEGT. In DNA, the CDR3 is TGTGCCAGCAGTGAAGGAGTAGGGAGCTACGATCAGTACTTC. Protein: CASSEGVGSYDQYF.

This clonotype showed up many times. The chain recombines TRBV19 with TRBJ2-6, with 11 bases that match TRBD1. Trimming removed 4 bases from V and 4 bases from J; junction bases left unmatched: 12. Germline values: CDR1 LNHDA, CDR2 SQIVND (reference sequence). This CDR3 has 19 amino acids. This CDR3 is CASSKYLGQGAAGANVLTF. Here the CDR3 DNA reads TGTGCCAGTAGTAAGTATCTCGGACAGGGGGCTGCAGGGGCCAACGTCCTGACTTTC. The variable domain in full, with the rest retrieved from reference TRBV19 and TRBJ2-6, is DGGITQSPKYLFRKEGQNVTLSCEQNLNHDAMYWYRQDPGQGLRLIYYSQIVNDFQKGDIAEGYSVSREKKESFPLTVTSAQKNPTAFYLCASSKYLGQGAAGANVLTFGAGSRLTVL.

At least ten counts were recorded for this clonotype. V gene TRBV6-5 combines with J gene TRBJ2-7, with TRBD2 identical over 8 bases. The J segment lost 2 bases and the V segment lost 10 bases, leaving 7 bases of the junction unmatched. From germline, CDR1 is MNHEY and CDR2 SVGAGI. This CDR3 spans 13 amino acids. CDR3 DNA sequence: TGTGCCACTTCGAGCGGGGGTCCCTACGAGCAGTACTTC. The encoded protein is CATSSGGPYEQYF.